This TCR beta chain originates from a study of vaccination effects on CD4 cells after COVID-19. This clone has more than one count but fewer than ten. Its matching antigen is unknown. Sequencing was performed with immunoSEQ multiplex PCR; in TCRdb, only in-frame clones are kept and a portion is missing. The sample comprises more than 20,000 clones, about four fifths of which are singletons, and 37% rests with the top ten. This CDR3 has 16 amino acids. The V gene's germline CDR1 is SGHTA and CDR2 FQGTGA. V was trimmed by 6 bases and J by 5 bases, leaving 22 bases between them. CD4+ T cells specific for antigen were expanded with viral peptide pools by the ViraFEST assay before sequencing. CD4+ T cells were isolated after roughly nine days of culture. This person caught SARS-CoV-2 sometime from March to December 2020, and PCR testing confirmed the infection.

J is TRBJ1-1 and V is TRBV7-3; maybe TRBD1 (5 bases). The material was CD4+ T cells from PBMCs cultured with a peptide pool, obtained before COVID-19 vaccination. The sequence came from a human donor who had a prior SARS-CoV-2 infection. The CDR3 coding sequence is TGTGCCAGCAGTCCTGGACAATTCGAACTGGGGACTGAAGCTTTCTTT. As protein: CASSPGQFELGTEAFF.